These 9 T cell receptor beta chains came from one sample sequenced in a study of cytomegalovirus exposure and HLA in healthy donors. Profiling relied on immunoSEQ multiplex PCR, and the TCRdb table lists in-frame clones only, not all of them. The data contain 280,000 or so clones, over 75% of them seen just once; the ten biggest clones take up approximately 0.95%. Sequencing was carried out using PBMCs. Source of these receptors: a woman aged 18-29 years in good health and CMV-seronegative.

The V call is TRBV6-1, the J call TRBJ2-3; 10 bases map to TRBD2. The CDR3 runs 15 residues. After removal of 5 bases from V and 4 bases from J, the junction contained 6 bases not matched to a gene. Germline V gene sequence: CDR1 MNHNS, CDR2 SASEGT. CDR3 sequence: CASSTLAGAADTQYF. The CDR3 DNA sequence: TGTGCCAGCAGTACTCTAGCGGGAGCGGCAGATACGCAGTATTTT.

The chain uses TRBV30 and TRBJ2-7; D is perhaps TRBD2 (5 bases). The germline V gene encodes CDR1 GTSNPN and CDR2 SVGIG (reference sequence). The CDR3 is made up of 13 amino acids. Deletions cut 0 bases from V and 6 bases from J, with 12 bases between. CDR3 protein: CAWSVLGLGEQYF. In DNA form, the CDR3 reads TGTGCCTGGAGTGTACTAGGACTGGGCGAGCAGTACTTC.

This clone was observed once. The rearrangement uses TRBV6-5 and TRBJ1-5; D possibly corresponds to TRBD1 (5 bases). Germline assignment: CDR1 MNHEY and CDR2 SVGAGI. V was cut by 6 bases and J by 5 bases, with 11 bases left in between. There are 13 residues in the CDR3. The CDR3 loop reads CASSDSPDQPQHF. CDR3 nucleotide sequence: TGTGCCAGCAGCGACAGCCCGGATCAGCCCCAGCATTTT.

This clone was observed once. The chain recombines TRBV6-5 with TRBJ2-7; D possibly corresponds to TRBD2 (6 bases). Per the germline V gene, CDR1 is MNHEY and CDR2 is SVGAGI. The CDR3 is 13 amino acids. The V end was cut by 5 bases, the J end by 4 bases, with 12 bases between. This chain's CDR3 is CASSLPGRYEQYF. DNA for the CDR3: TGTGCCAGCAGTCTACCGGGGAGGTACGAGCAGTACTTC.

This clone has only a few counts. The chain is built from TRBV9 and TRBJ1-1; D is uncertain. V was pared by 2 bases and J by 5 bases, with 16 bases between. The CDR3 totals 15 residues. Per the germline V gene, CDR1 is SGDLS and CDR2 is YYNGEE. CDR3 DNA: TGTGCCAGCAGCGTTGTTACAGTAATTGGGACTGAAGCTTTCTTT. It specifies CASSVVTVIGTEAFF.

This chain uses TRBV7-8 with TRBJ1-2; weak D call: TRBD1 (5 bases). This CDR3 comprises 16 residues. From germline, CDR1 is SGHVS and CDR2 FQNEAQ. The germline V and J ends were trimmed by 5 bases and 8 bases, with 24 bases remaining between them. The CDR3 region has the DNA TGTGCCAGCAGCCCCCATGGCGGGGGGTCGGGGGAAGGCTACACCTTC. This codes for CASSPHGGGSGEGYTF. The full variable domain, in which reference TRBV7-8 and TRBJ1-2 provide the parts outside the CDR3, is GAGVSQSPRYKVAKRGQDVALRCDPISGHVSLFWYQQALGQGPEFLTYFQNEAQLDKSGLPSDRFFAERPEGSVSTLKIQRTQQEDSAVYLCASSPHGGGSGEGYTFGSGTRLTVV.

The rearrangement joins TRBV27 to TRBJ1-6; no definite D call. V lost 5 bases and J lost 5, with 10 bases in between. CDR1 is MNHEY, CDR2 SMNVEV, per germline (reference sequence). CDR3 size: 14 residues. The CDR3, as DNA: TGTGCCAGCAGTATCGGTGGTAATAATTCACCCCTCCACTTT. As protein: CASSIGGNNSPLHF.

V and J are TRBV30 and TRBJ2-1; 9 nucleotides align to TRBD2. Trimming at V came to 4 bases and at J to 5 bases, leaving 12 bases not matched to a gene. The CDR3 is 16 residues long. Germline CDR1 reads GTSNPN; CDR2 reads SVGIG (reference sequence). The CDR3 is CAWTRGAGGQHNEQFF. The CDR3 region has the DNA TGTGCCTGGACCCGCGGGGCGGGAGGGCAACACAATGAGCAGTTCTTC.

The sample holds one count of this clone. The rearrangement uses TRBV30 and TRBJ2-7; maybe TRBD1 (6 bases). The CDR3 runs 18 residues. V lost 0 bases to trimming and J lost 5 bases, with 26 bases between them. The germline V gene has CDR1 GTSNPN and CDR2 SVGIG (reference sequence). Written as DNA, the CDR3 is TGTGCCTGGAGTGTACAGGGCTTTCGCAAGTTGGCTGGCAACGAGCAGTACTTC. It codes for CAWSVQGFRKLAGNEQYF.